This is a list of T cell receptor beta chains from one sample in a study of blood T cell repertoires in COVID-19. Produced via immunoSEQ multiplex PCR; TCRdb's table is partial and in-frame only. The table has approximately 490,000 clones, around 90% seen once. Sequenced: PBMCs or T cells enriched from blood (not recorded which). These receptor sequences come from a woman under 30 who had recovered from COVID-19. CDR3s include the opening cysteine and the closing phenylalanine or tryptophan. The D gene is left open where the match is weak. Rows may omit the clone size; those that give it use once, few, many or a size class.

D: TRBD1; size: NA; J: TRBJ2-1; V: TRBV29-1; CDR3: CSAGTGWNEQFF; DNA: TGCAGCGCCGGGACAGGGTGGAATGAGCAGTTCTTC
D: NA; size: NA; J: TRBJ2-1; V: TRBV2; CDR3: CASSERRENEQFF; DNA: TGTGCCAGCAGTGAACGGAGGGAGAATGAGCAGTTCTTC
D: NA; size: NA; J: TRBJ2-2; V: TRBV28; CDR3: CASSFTMGAGELFF; DNA: TGTGCCAGCAGTTTCACGATGGGGGCGGGGGAGCTGTTTTTT
D: NA; size: NA; J: TRBJ2-3; V: TRBV2; CDR3: CASGGSTDTQYF; DNA: TGTGCCAGCGGAGGGTCCACAGATACGCAGTATTTT
D: TRBD1; size: NA; J: TRBJ2-3; V: TRBV6-5; CDR3: CASSTDREDTQYF; DNA: TGTGCCAGCAGTACCGACAGGGAAGATACGCAGTATTTT
D: TRBD1; size: once; J: TRBJ1-5; V: TRBV19; CDR3: CASSPGQGRSNQPQHF; DNA: TGTGCCAGTAGTCCGGGACAGGGGAGAAGCAATCAGCCCCAGCATTTT
D: TRBD1; size: NA; J: TRBJ1-1; V: TRBV27; CDR3: CASSFKGALNTEAFF; DNA: TGTGCCAGCAGTTTTAAGGGGGCCTTGAACACTGAAGCTTTCTTT
D: NA; size: NA; J: TRBJ2-3; V: TRBV7-2; CDR3: CASSLALGEDTQYF; DNA: TGTGCCAGCAGCTTAGCTTTGGGCGAAGATACGCAGTATTTT
D: TRBD2; size: NA; J: TRBJ2-3; V: TRBV5-1; CDR3: CASSFSGGGDTQYF; DNA: TGCGCCAGCAGCTTCTCGGGCGGGGGAGATACGCAGTATTTT
D: NA; size: NA; J: TRBJ2-3; V: TRBV7-9; CDR3: CASSPRSFSDTQYF; DNA: TGTGCCAGCAGCCCCCGGTCCTTTTCAGATACGCAGTATTTT
D: NA; size: NA; J: TRBJ2-5; V: TRBV12-2; CDR3: CARPSGGETQYF; DNA: TGTGCAAGGCCTAGCGGGGGAGAGACCCAGTACTTC
D: TRBD2; size: few; J: TRBJ2-5; V: TRBV7-2; CDR3: CASRSSGNYQETQYF; DNA: TGTGCCAGCAGGTCTAGCGGGAACTACCAAGAGACCCAGTACTTC
D: NA; size: NA; J: TRBJ1-5; V: TRBV12-5; CDR3: CASGLVLGGEGQPQHF; DNA: TGTGCTAGTGGTTTGGTCCTCGGTGGCGAGGGTCAGCCCCAGCATTTT
D: NA; size: NA; J: TRBJ1-4; V: TRBV19; CDR3: CASSDNRREKLFF; DNA: TGTGCCAGTTCGGACAACCGTCGGGAAAAACTGTTTTTT
D: TRBD2; size: NA; J: TRBJ2-3; V: TRBV10-3; CDR3: CAISEYTPAGATDTQYF; DNA: TGTGCCATCAGTGAGTACACTCCAGCGGGGGCCACAGATACGCAGTATTTT
D: NA; size: NA; J: TRBJ2-2; V: TRBV5-1; CDR3: CASSLGSGGELFF; DNA: TGCGCCAGCAGCTTGGGTAGCGGCGGGGAGCTGTTTTTT
D: NA; size: NA; J: TRBJ1-2; V: TRBV6-5; CDR3: CASSSSAGPRGYTF; DNA: TGTGCCAGCAGCTCCTCGGCAGGGCCCCGGGGCTACACCTTC
D: TRBD1; size: few; J: TRBJ2-5; V: TRBV30; CDR3: CAWSVSRTGARRETQYF; DNA: TGTGCCTGGAGTGTTAGTCGGACAGGGGCGCGTCGAGAGACCCAGTACTTC
D: TRBD1; size: once; J: TRBJ1-5; V: TRBV28; CDR3: CASSLTTGGTNSNQPQHF; DNA: TGTGCCAGCAGTTTAACGACAGGGGGGACAAATAGCAATCAGCCCCAGCATTTT
D: NA; size: NA; J: TRBJ1-1; V: TRBV9; CDR3: CASSASFNTEAFF; DNA: TGTGCCAGCAGCGCCTCCTTTAACACTGAAGCTTTCTTT
D: NA; size: NA; J: TRBJ2-5; V: TRBV15; CDR3: CATSRGGASAQETQYF; DNA: TGTGCCACCAGCAGAGGGGGTGCTAGCGCCCAAGAGACCCAGTACTTC
D: NA; size: NA; J: TRBJ1-2; V: TRBV3-1/TRBV3-2; CDR3: CASSQERGSGYTF; DNA: TGTGCCAGCAGCCAAGAAAGAGGGTCTGGCTACACCTTC
D: NA; size: NA; J: TRBJ1-1; V: TRBV19; CDR3: CASSPPPPGPGEGEAFF; DNA: TGTGCCAGTAGTCCTCCCCCTCCTGGACCGGGAGAAGGCGAAGCTTTCTTT
D: NA; size: NA; J: TRBJ2-5; V: TRBV7-9; CDR3: CATTRGETQYF; DNA: TGTGCCACCACTAGAGGGGAGACCCAGTACTTC
D: TRBD1; size: NA; J: TRBJ2-6; V: TRBV15; CDR3: CATSTTGTELSGANVLTF; DNA: TGTGCCACCAGCACCACCGGGACAGAGCTCTCTGGGGCCAACGTCCTGACTTTC
D: NA; size: many; J: TRBJ2-7; V: TRBV27; CDR3: CASSSQTEFYEQYF; DNA: TGTGCCAGCAGTTCCCAAACAGAATTCTACGAGCAGTACTTC
D: TRBD2; size: NA; J: TRBJ2-3; V: TRBV28; CDR3: CASSTSGGTDTQYF; DNA: TGTGCCAGCAGCACTAGCGGGGGCACAGATACGCAGTATTTT
D: NA; size: NA; J: TRBJ1-2; V: TRBV29-1; CDR3: CSVERDGGYGYTF; DNA: TGCAGCGTTGAACGAGACGGGGGCTATGGCTACACCTTC
D: NA; size: NA; J: TRBJ1-1; V: TRBV24-1; CDR3: CATSEAGVNTEAFF; DNA: TGTGCCACCAGTGAGGCAGGCGTGAACACTGAAGCTTTCTTT
D: TRBD1; size: NA; J: TRBJ2-4; V: TRBV19; CDR3: CASSNGQGGNIQYF; DNA: TGTGCCAGTAGTAACGGACAGGGGGGAAACATTCAGTACTTC
D: NA; size: NA; J: TRBJ1-1; V: TRBV5-5; CDR3: CASSLETLANTEAFF; DNA: TGTGCCAGCAGCTTGGAGACTCTGGCGAACACTGAAGCTTTCTTT
D: TRBD1; size: NA; J: TRBJ1-1; V: TRBV19; CDR3: CASSGDRETEAFF; DNA: TGTGCCAGTAGTGGGGACAGGGAGACTGAAGCTTTCTTT
D: TRBD1; size: few; J: TRBJ1-3; V: TRBV7-9; CDR3: CASSKLTGSLGGNTIYF; DNA: TGTGCCAGCAGTAAACTGACAGGGTCTCTTGGTGGAAACACCATATATTTT
D: TRBD1; size: NA; J: TRBJ1-4; V: TRBV9; CDR3: CASTAQGTGRKKLFF; DNA: TGTGCCAGCACCGCCCAAGGGACAGGGAGGAAAAAACTGTTTTTT
D: TRBD1; size: NA; J: TRBJ2-2; V: TRBV15; CDR3: CATSRDRGQGSTGELFF; DNA: TGTGCCACCAGCAGAGATCGCGGACAGGGGAGCACCGGGGAGCTGTTTTTT
D: NA; size: once; J: TRBJ2-5; V: TRBV5-4; CDR3: CASSLDSSGETQYF; DNA: TGTGCCAGCAGCTTGGACTCTTCCGGAGAGACCCAGTACTTC
D: NA; size: once; J: TRBJ2-5; V: TRBV4-1; CDR3: CASSQDPSGYQETQYF; DNA: TGCGCCAGCAGCCAAGACCCCAGCGGGTATCAAGAGACCCAGTACTTC
D: TRBD2; size: NA; J: TRBJ2-3; V: TRBV13; CDR3: CASSSLAGGPTDTQYF; DNA: TGTGCCAGCAGCTCCCTAGCGGGGGGGCCAACAGATACGCAGTATTTT
D: NA; size: NA; J: TRBJ2-1; V: TRBV11-1; CDR3: CASSLGRRGLRNEQFF; DNA: TGTGCCAGCAGCTTAGGGCGGAGGGGGCTTAGAAATGAGCAGTTCTTC
D: NA; size: NA; J: TRBJ2-2; V: TRBV5-1; CDR3: CASSFTGGTGELFF; DNA: TGCGCCAGCAGCTTTACCGGGGGAACCGGGGAGCTGTTTTTT
D: NA; size: NA; J: TRBJ1-1; V: TRBV28; CDR3: CASSRGLFSPEAFF; DNA: TGTGCCAGCAGTCGGGGACTCTTTTCCCCTGAAGCTTTCTTT